This T cell receptor beta chain was retrieved from a study of shared clonotypes between healthy human individuals. This clone was seen a handful of times. Its cognate antigen is unknown. Germline assignment: CDR1 SNHLY and CDR2 FYNNEI. This CDR3 region has 13 residues. Trimming shortened V by 2 bases and J by 11 bases, and 15 bases separated the two germline ends. Some clones are missing from TCRdb's copy, which holds only in-frame ones; the method was immunoSEQ multiplex PCR. The profile shows about 710,000 clones, around 73% of them singletons. Study results and caveats: Clonotypes shared by all four donors outscored non-shared clonotypes in generation probability.

The J gene is TRBJ1-1, the V gene TRBV2, with D hard to call. Specimen: memory CD4+ T cells sorted from blood. Subset reported: CD45RA-negative fraction. This receptor was identified in a woman in her twenties or thirties in good health. In DNA, the CDR3 is TGTGCCAGCAGTGAAACACTGGACGGTGAGGCTTTCTTT. Translation: CASSETLDGEAFF.